This T cell receptor (beta chain) was profiled in a study of T-cell memory formation after mild COVID-19. This clonotype was found a few times. Trimming at V came to 8 bases and at J to 4 bases, leaving 10 bases not matched to a gene. CDR1 is MNHEY and CDR2 is SVGAGI in the germline V gene. This CDR3 is built from 15 residues. TCRdb reanalysed the 5' RACE reads using MiXCR and keeps one entry per CDR3 protein. This table holds approximately 580,000 distinct CDR3 sequences, just over 20% found once. The sequenced material came from PBMCs or a T cell subset sorted from them (not recorded which). V is TRBV6-5 and J is TRBJ2-2; 7 positions agree with TRBD2. This clonotype was sampled from an adult woman who had mild COVID-19 (a few samples of this study predate the infection). Cell type and time point are not known. The CDR3 protein is CASEAQPSGTGELFF. CDR3 bases: TGTGCCAGCGAGGCCCAGCCTAGCGGCACCGGGGAGCTGTTTTTT.